This is a list of T cell receptor beta chains from one sample in a study of PD-L1 blockade in urothelial cancer. Clones were read by immunoSEQ multiplex PCR, and TCRdb kept only the in-frame ones, dropping some. The sample has roughly 45,000 clones, about four fifths seen once. The specimen was PBMCs, collected around atezolizumab (anti-PD-L1) treatment. The receptors come from a man aged 60 to 75 with urothelial cancer. The CDR3 runs from the conserved cysteine through the conserved F or W. A D gene is named only where the DNA matches it firmly. The size entry is marked missing in some rows and otherwise reads once, few, many or a size class.

CDR3	DNA	D	size	J	V
CASSYSTGDGYTF	TGTGCCAGCAGTTACTCGACAGGGGATGGCTACACCTTC	TRBD1	-	TRBJ1-2	TRBV6-5
CASSLGVTSGSYNEQFF	TGTGCCAGCAGCTTAGGGGTAACTAGCGGCTCCTACAATGAGCAGTTCTTC	TRBD2	-	TRBJ2-1	TRBV13
CASTPGNTDTQYF	TGTGCCAGCACCCCGGGGAACACAGATACGCAGTATTTT	-	once	TRBJ2-3	TRBV28
CASSLSPLDRGVQETQYF	TGTGCCAGCAGTTTATCCCCCCTTGACAGGGGTGTTCAAGAGACCCAGTACTTC	TRBD1	-	TRBJ2-5	TRBV28
CASSFTEVSYNEQFF	TGTGCCAGCAGCTTTACCGAGGTCTCCTACAATGAGCAGTTCTTC	-	-	TRBJ2-1	TRBV7-2
CAIGGFQETQYF	TGTGCCATAGGAGGGTTTCAAGAGACCCAGTACTTC	-	few	TRBJ2-5	TRBV28
CASYPRITGELFF	TGTGCCAGCTACCCCAGGATCACCGGGGAGCTGTTTTTT	-	once	TRBJ2-2	TRBV28
CASSRSGLRGSGNTIYF	TGTGCCAGCAGCCGGTCCGGGTTAAGGGGCTCTGGAAACACCATATATTTT	-	-	TRBJ1-3	TRBV7-9
CASSVARDRISHEQYF	TGTGCCAGCAGTGTCGCCCGGGACAGGATAAGCCACGAGCAGTACTTC	TRBD1	once	TRBJ2-7	TRBV6-1
CASSGSPLAGETQYF	TGCGCCAGCAGCGGAAGCCCACTCGCCGGGGAGACCCAGTACTTC	-	-	TRBJ2-5	TRBV4-1
CASSSQGQQYF	TGTGCCAGCAGCTCACAGGGGCAGCAGTACTTC	TRBD1	few	TRBJ2-7	TRBV5-5
CASGLRNSPLHF	TGTGCCAGTGGACTGCGTAATTCACCCCTCCACTTT	-	-	TRBJ1-6	TRBV28
CASSPRTAPYF	TGCGCCAGCAGCCCCCGGACAGCGCCGTACTTC	-	-	TRBJ2-4	TRBV5-1
CASSPSGSAGELFF	TGCGCCAGCAGCCCGAGCGGGAGCGCCGGGGAGCTGTTTTTT	TRBD2	-	TRBJ2-2	TRBV5-1
CASSLGWGDHGYTF	TGCGCCAGCAGCTTGGGATGGGGGGATCATGGCTACACCTTC	-	-	TRBJ1-2	TRBV5-1
CASSLSSDRGYEQYF	TGTGCCAGCAGCTTATCCAGCGACAGGGGTTACGAGCAGTACTTC	TRBD1	once	TRBJ2-7	TRBV7-2
CASSSRTGREKLFF	TGTGCCAGCAGCTCCCGGACAGGGAGGGAAAAACTGTTTTTT	TRBD1	-	TRBJ1-4	TRBV11-2
CASSGGNRATEAFF	TGTGCCAGCAGTGGAGGGAACAGAGCCACTGAAGCTTTCTTT	-	-	TRBJ1-1	TRBV2
CASSSTGTGDVYGYTF	TGTGCCAGCAGTTCCACCGGGACAGGGGACGTCTATGGCTACACCTTC	TRBD1	-	TRBJ1-2	TRBV27
CASRASKGPYNEQFF	TGTGCCAGCAGGGCTAGCAAAGGGCCCTACAATGAGCAGTTCTTC	-	-	TRBJ2-1	TRBV7-2
CASSRGTSGRDEQFF	TGTGCCAGCAGCCGTGGGACTAGCGGGCGGGATGAGCAGTTCTTC	TRBD2	-	TRBJ2-1	TRBV7-6
CASSVDTSNTEAFF	TGCGCCAGCAGCGTTGACACTTCGAACACTGAAGCTTTCTTT	-	-	TRBJ1-1	TRBV5-1
CASRTAGGPQTQYF	TGTGCCAGCAGGACCGCGGGGGGGCCGCAGACCCAGTACTTC	TRBD2	-	TRBJ2-5	TRBV7-6
CASSHLDSLADTQYF	TGTGCCAGTTCTCACCTGGACAGTTTAGCAGATACGCAGTATTTT	-	-	TRBJ2-3	TRBV9
CASSLVVGGGQPQHF	TGTGCCAGCAGCTTGGTGGTAGGGGGGGGTCAGCCCCAGCATTTT	-	-	TRBJ1-5	TRBV7-2
CATLGLAYNEQFF	TGTGCCACCCTTGGACTAGCGTACAATGAGCAGTTCTTC	TRBD2	-	TRBJ2-1	TRBV6-1
CAISGTVGADTQYF	TGTGCCATCAGTGGGACAGTGGGGGCAGATACGCAGTATTTT	-	-	TRBJ2-3	TRBV10-3
CASSVSQGSEQYF	TGTGCCAGCAGTGTATCCCAGGGGAGCGAGCAGTACTTC	-	once	TRBJ2-7	TRBV6-1
CASSEAGLSNYGYTF	TGTGCCAGCAGTGAAGCGGGGCTCTCTAACTATGGCTACACCTTC	-	once	TRBJ1-2	TRBV2
CASSPTGRNTEAFF	TGTGCCAGCAGCCCGACAGGGAGGAACACTGAAGCTTTCTTT	TRBD1	-	TRBJ1-1	TRBV5-6
CAWSVGRREGNTIYF	TGTGCCTGGAGTGTGGGAAGACGGGAAGGAAACACCATATATTTT	-	-	TRBJ1-3	TRBV30
CASRLWEAQYF	TGTGCCAGCAGACTCTGGGAGGCCCAGTACTTC	-	-	TRBJ2-5	TRBV6-1
CASTPDSSNTEAFF	TGTGCCAGTACTCCCGACAGTTCAAACACTGAAGCTTTCTTT	-	-	TRBJ1-1	TRBV19
CASSQHYKGLAGDTQYF	TGCGCCAGCAGCCAACACTACAAGGGACTAGCGGGGGATACGCAGTATTTT	TRBD2	-	TRBJ2-3	TRBV4-3
CASSLRRGSSYEQYF	TGTGCCAGCAGCCTTCGGAGGGGTTCCTCCTACGAGCAGTACTTC	-	-	TRBJ2-7	TRBV4-2
CASSYSGGADTQYF	TGTGCCAGCAGTTACTCGGGGGGGGCAGATACGCAGTATTTT	TRBD2	-	TRBJ2-3	TRBV6-6
CASSPQGLDTQYF	TGTGCCAGCAGCCCACAGGGGCTAGATACGCAGTATTTT	TRBD1	-	TRBJ2-3	TRBV13
CASSRGTNTEAFF	TGTGCCAGCAGTAGGGGGACGAACACTGAAGCTTTCTTT	-	-	TRBJ1-1	TRBV25-1
CASTKRGGSYEQYF	TGTGCCAGCACCAAGCGGGGGGGGTCCTACGAGCAGTACTTC	TRBD2	-	TRBJ2-7	TRBV27
CASIVRGDLAGYNEQFF	TGTGCCAGCATTGTTCGAGGGGATCTAGCGGGGTACAATGAGCAGTTCTTC	TRBD2	-	TRBJ2-1	TRBV27
CASSQGGLIAKNIQYF	TGTGCCAGCAGCCAAGGAGGGCTTATAGCCAAAAACATTCAGTACTTC	-	-	TRBJ2-4	TRBV21-1
CASSTRTSGRKRYEQYF	TGCGCCAGCAGCACACGGACTAGCGGGAGAAAACGCTACGAGCAGTACTTC	TRBD2	-	TRBJ2-7	TRBV5-1
CASSSPGYNEQFF	TGTGCCAGCAGCTCCCCGGGGTACAATGAGCAGTTCTTC	-	-	TRBJ2-1	TRBV7-2
CASSRQGSGANVLTF	TGTGCCAGCTCCCGACAGGGGTCTGGGGCCAACGTCCTGACTTTC	TRBD1	-	TRBJ2-6	TRBV18
CASSLSTGTQYF	TGTGCCAGCAGTCTGTCCACCGGGACCCAGTACTTC	-	-	TRBJ2-5	TRBV28
CATRVWWAGGNNEQFF	TGTGCCACCAGAGTATGGTGGGCGGGGGGGAACAATGAGCAGTTCTTC	TRBD2	-	TRBJ2-1	TRBV28
CASSVRGGGGKQYF	TGTGCCAGCAGTGTACGGGGGGGCGGGGGGAAGCAGTACTTC	TRBD2	-	TRBJ2-7	TRBV28
CASSRGTGANQPQHF	TGCGCCAGCAGCCGTGGGACAGGAGCAAATCAGCCCCAGCATTTT	TRBD1	-	TRBJ1-5	TRBV5-1
CASSYRQGAEDTQYF	TGTGCCAGCAGTTACAGGCAGGGGGCGGAAGATACGCAGTATTTT	TRBD1	-	TRBJ2-3	TRBV6-5
CASRGQINTEAFF	TGTGCCAGCAGGGGACAGATTAACACTGAAGCTTTCTTT	TRBD1	-	TRBJ1-1	TRBV6-1
CASRQGDRQGYTF	TGCGCCAGCAGACAGGGGGACAGGCAAGGCTACACCTTC	TRBD1	-	TRBJ1-2	TRBV5-1
CASNTNSISEAFF	TGTGCCAGCAACACAAACAGCATCAGTGAAGCTTTCTTT	-	-	TRBJ1-1	TRBV7-9
CASSLGQSSSYEQYF	TGCGCCAGCAGTCTTGGACAGTCCTCTTCCTACGAGCAGTACTTC	-	once	TRBJ2-7	TRBV5-1